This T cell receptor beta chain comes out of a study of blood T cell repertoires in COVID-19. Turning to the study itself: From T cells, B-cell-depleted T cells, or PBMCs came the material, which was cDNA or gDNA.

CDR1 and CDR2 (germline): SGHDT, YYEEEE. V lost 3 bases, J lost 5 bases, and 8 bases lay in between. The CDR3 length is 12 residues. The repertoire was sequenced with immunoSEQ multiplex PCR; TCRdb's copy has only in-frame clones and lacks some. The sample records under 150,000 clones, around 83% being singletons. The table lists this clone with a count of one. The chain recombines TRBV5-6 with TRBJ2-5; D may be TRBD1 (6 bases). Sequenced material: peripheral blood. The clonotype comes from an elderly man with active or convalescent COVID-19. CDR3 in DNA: TGTGCCAGCAGCTATGACAGGGAGACCCAGTACTTC. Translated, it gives CASSYDRETQYF.